Listed below are T cell receptor beta chains from one sample, sequenced in a study of T cells in Graves' hyperthyroidism and ophthalmopathy. TCRdb fed the multiplex PCR reads into MiXCR, producing one record per CDR3 protein. The data hold roughly 180,000 distinct CDR3 sequences, with over 8% observed a single time. Sample: blood. Receptor source: a woman younger than 35 with Graves' hyperthyroidism that later progressed to Graves' ophthalmopathy. Both conserved end residues are part of each CDR3. The order of the fields is J gene, D gene, clone size, V gene, CDR3 protein, CDR3 DNA. The D gene is left open where the match is weak. The size entry is marked missing in some rows and otherwise reads once, few, many or a size class.

j_gene: TRBJ1-1; d_gene: NA; abundance: many; v_gene: TRBV30; CDR3aa: CAWSVGTEAFF; CDR3nt: TGTGCCTGGAGTGTAGGGACTGAAGCTTTCTTT
j_gene: TRBJ2-7; d_gene: TRBD2; abundance: many; v_gene: TRBV11-3; CDR3aa: CASSLVERERHEQYF; CDR3nt: TGTGCCAGCAGCTTAGTGGAGCGGGAGCGCCACGAGCAGTACTTC
j_gene: TRBJ2-7; d_gene: NA; abundance: many; v_gene: TRBV6-1; CDR3aa: CASFKSGRSEQYF; CDR3nt: TGTGCCAGCTTTAAATCAGGCAGGAGTGAGCAGTACTTC
j_gene: TRBJ1-1; d_gene: TRBD1; abundance: many; v_gene: TRBV25-1; CDR3aa: CASSENRGLNTGAFF; CDR3nt: TGTGCCAGCAGTGAAAACAGGGGACTGAACACTGGAGCTTTCTTT
j_gene: TRBJ2-3; d_gene: NA; abundance: NA; v_gene: TRBV11-2; CDR3aa: CASSIFVDTQYF; CDR3nt: TGTGCCAGCAGCATATTTGTAGATACGCAGTATTTT
j_gene: TRBJ2-5; d_gene: NA; abundance: NA; v_gene: TRBV10-2; CDR3aa: CASRARHRETQYF; CDR3nt: TGCGCCAGCAGGGCTAGGCATCGAGAGACCCAGTACTTC
j_gene: TRBJ2-1; d_gene: NA; abundance: many; v_gene: TRBV29-1; CDR3aa: CSVERGNEQFF; CDR3nt: TGCAGCGTTGAACGGGGGAATGAGCAGTTCTTC
j_gene: TRBJ1-5; d_gene: NA; abundance: many; v_gene: TRBV6-1; CDR3aa: CAAAQSYNQPQHF; CDR3nt: TGTGCCGCCGCGCAGTCATACAATCAGCCCCAGCATTTT
j_gene: TRBJ2-7; d_gene: NA; abundance: few; v_gene: TRBV4-2; CDR3aa: CASSQDKDYEQYF; CDR3nt: TGTGCCAGCAGCCAAGATAAGGACTACGAGCAGTACTTC
j_gene: TRBJ2-4; d_gene: TRBD2; abundance: many; v_gene: TRBV5-1; CDR3aa: CASSQGLAGGDNIQYF; CDR3nt: TGCGCCAGCAGTCAGGGACTAGCGGGAGGTGATAACATTCAGTACTTC
j_gene: TRBJ2-6; d_gene: NA; abundance: many; v_gene: TRBV12-5; CDR3aa: CASVLDSYSGANVLTF; CDR3nt: TGTGCTAGTGTCCTCGACAGCTACTCTGGGGCCAACGTCCTGACTTTC
j_gene: TRBJ1-4; d_gene: NA; abundance: many; v_gene: TRBV4-2; CDR3aa: CASSLGTEFEKLFF; CDR3nt: TGTGCCAGCAGCCTTGGGACCGAGTTTGAAAAACTGTTTTTT
j_gene: TRBJ2-1; d_gene: NA; abundance: many; v_gene: TRBV30; CDR3aa: CASGPRSYNEQFF; CDR3nt: TGTGCCTCAGGACCGAGGTCCTACAATGAGCAGTTCTTC
j_gene: TRBJ1-1; d_gene: TRBD1; abundance: many; v_gene: TRBV12-3/TRBV12-4; CDR3aa: CASKPRRRGPEAFF; CDR3nt: TGTGCCAGCAAACCCCGAAGAAGGGGGCCTGAAGCTTTCTTT
j_gene: TRBJ2-2; d_gene: TRBD2; abundance: many; v_gene: TRBV20-1; CDR3aa: CSAPGTSGATGELFF; CDR3nt: TGCAGTGCTCCAGGGACTAGCGGGGCCACCGGGGAGCTGTTTTTT
j_gene: TRBJ1-1; d_gene: NA; abundance: many; v_gene: TRBV3-1; CDR3aa: CASSHPTIGVTEAFF; CDR3nt: TGTGCCAGCAGCCACCCTACAATTGGGGTGACTGAAGCTTTCTTT
j_gene: TRBJ2-3; d_gene: NA; abundance: many; v_gene: TRBV3-1; CDR3aa: CASSSGSPWGTDTQYF; CDR3nt: TGTGCCAGCAGCTCCGGCAGCCCCTGGGGCACAGATACGCAGTATTTT
j_gene: TRBJ1-2; d_gene: NA; abundance: many; v_gene: TRBV7-9; CDR3aa: CASSLGTHYGYTF; CDR3nt: TGTGCCAGCAGCTTAGGGACACACTATGGCTACACCTTC
j_gene: TRBJ1-2; d_gene: NA; abundance: few; v_gene: TRBV28; CDR3aa: CASSLFSGELANYGYTF; CDR3nt: TGTGCCAGCAGTTTGTTTAGTGGTGAATTAGCTAACTATGGCTACACCTTC
j_gene: TRBJ1-1; d_gene: NA; abundance: many; v_gene: TRBV12-3/TRBV12-4; CDR3aa: CASSPVYGAVDTEAFF; CDR3nt: TGTGCCAGCAGTCCCGTCTACGGGGCTGTGGACACTGAAGCTTTCTTT
j_gene: TRBJ2-7; d_gene: NA; abundance: NA; v_gene: TRBV19; CDR3aa: CASSKGDEQYF; CDR3nt: TGTGCCAGTAGCAAGGGGGACGAGCAGTACTTC
j_gene: TRBJ2-3; d_gene: TRBD1; abundance: many; v_gene: TRBV20-1; CDR3aa: CSASELSSTGDPDTQYF; CDR3nt: TGCAGTGCTAGCGAGCTCAGTAGTACAGGGGATCCAGATACGCAGTATTTT
j_gene: TRBJ1-2; d_gene: TRBD1; abundance: NA; v_gene: TRBV19; CDR3aa: CASSKDRGDYGYTF; CDR3nt: TGTGCCAGTAGTAAGGACAGGGGCGACTATGGCTACACCTTC